These 25 T cell receptor beta chains came from one sample sequenced in a study of blood T cell repertoires in COVID-19. Clones were sequenced by immunoSEQ multiplex PCR, and TCRdb holds only the in-frame ones, with some missing. The sample holds about 150,000 clones, approximately 81% seen once. Sequencing was performed on peripheral blood. Receptors were obtained from a human donor in a cohort sampled during active COVID-19.

The rearrangement uses TRBV18 and TRBJ2-1, with D possibly TRBD2 on 6 matching bases. V was trimmed by 0 bases and J by 4 bases, leaving 13 bases between them. CDR3 length: 16 amino acids. Germline V gene sequence: CDR1 KGHSH, CDR2 LQKENI. The CDR3 loop is CASSPPRGGLYNEQFF. The CDR3 nucleotides read TGTGCCAGCTCACCACCGCGGGGTGGCCTATACAATGAGCAGTTCTTC.

This sequence joins TRBV6-6 and TRBJ1-1; 12 bases fit TRBD1. With 5 bases clipped from V and 5 bases from J, the junction kept 12 bases outside the gene matches. CDR1 is MNHNY and CDR2 is SVGAGI in the germline V gene (reference sequence). This CDR3 contains 17 residues. CDR3 sequence reads: CASSPQRGTGGRTEAFF. The CDR3 region has the DNA TGTGCCAGCAGTCCACAGAGGGGGACAGGGGGCAGGACTGAAGCTTTCTTT.

CDR3 sequence (DNA): TGTGCCAGCCTTCAGGGAAACACTGAAGCTTTCTTT. It specifies CASLQGNTEAFF. The gene calls are TRBV6-6 and TRBJ1-1; tentatively, D is TRBD1 (5 bases). The CDR3 has 12 residues. Germline CDR1 MNHNY, CDR2 SVGAGI (reference sequence). V was clipped by 8 bases and J by 2 bases, with 9 bases between them.

The chain carries TRBV7-6 and TRBJ2-7; D gene unclear. The CDR3 length is 12 residues. Germline CDR1 and CDR2: SGHVS and FNYEAQ. V lost 2 bases and J 6 bases, leaving 8 bases between the germline ends. The CDR3 spells CASSLTDREQYF. CDR3 in DNA: TGTGCCAGCAGCTTAACAGATCGCGAGCAGTACTTC.

The chain links TRBV5-5 to TRBJ1-6, with 7 bases lining up with TRBD1. This CDR3 region has 15 residues. CDR1 and CDR2 (germline): SGHKS, YYEKEE (reference sequence). The V and J ends lost 1 base and 5 bases, in that order; junction bases with no gene match: 3. CDR3 DNA sequence: TGTGCCAGCAGCTTGTACGACAGGGATAATTCACCCCTCCACTTT. It codes for CASSLYDRDNSPLHF.

The CDR3 spells CASSQGPARNQPQHF. The CDR3 DNA reads TGTGCCAGCAGCCAGGGCCCGGCGCGCAATCAGCCCCAGCATTTT. The chain combines TRBV5-6 with TRBJ1-5; D may be TRBD1 (5 bases). Germline V gene data show CDR1 as SGHDT and CDR2 as YYEEEE. This CDR3 is 15 amino acids long. The V and J ends lost 4 bases and 2 bases respectively, with 13 bases between them.

V usage is TRBV2 and J usage is TRBJ1-5; possible D gene TRBD1, 6 bases. Germline-derived CDR1 and CDR2 are SNHLY and FYNNEI. This CDR3 is 14 amino acids long. Deletions cut 7 bases from V and 2 bases from J, with 12 bases between. CDR3 residues: CASTREGGNQPQHF. The CDR3 DNA reads TGTGCCAGCACTAGGGAGGGGGGCAATCAGCCCCAGCATTTT.

The chain carries TRBV5-1 and TRBJ2-3; 9 bases align to TRBD2. The CDR3 totals 16 residues. V dropped 0 bases and J dropped 1; count of bases not matched to a gene: 3. Looked up from germline, CDR1 is SGHRS and CDR2 is YFSETQ. Written as DNA, the CDR3 is TGCGCCAGCAGCTTGGTGCGGGGGGGCGGCACAGATACGCAGTATTTT. Translated, it gives CASSLVRGGGTDTQYF.

The rearrangement uses TRBV18 and TRBJ2-1; 7 nucleotides agree with TRBD1. The junction had 7 bases not matched to a gene; V was cut back by 1 base and J by 13 bases. The CDR3 is made up of 13 amino acids. Per the germline V gene, CDR1 is KGHSH and CDR2 is LQKENI. CDR3 in DNA: TGTGCCAGCTCACCACGACAGGGCCTCGGTCAGTTCTTC. This encodes CASSPRQGLGQFF.

The genes are TRBV21-1 and TRBJ2-7; no check of the table's D call, TRBD1, against the DNA was made. TRBV21-1 is designated a pseudogene. This CDR3 region has 14 residues. CDR3 in amino acids: CASSGGQGAYEQYF. CDR3 in DNA: TGTGCCAGCAGCGGGGGACAGGGGGCCTACGAGCAGTACTTC.

The rearrangement links TRBV19 to TRBJ1-4; maybe TRBD1 (5 bases). The length of the CDR3 is 22 residues. V gave up 2 bases and J gave up 0 bases, with 28 bases separating them. Looked up from germline, CDR1 is LNHDA and CDR2 is SQIVND (reference sequence). The DNA of the CDR3 is TGTGCCAGTAGTATAAAGCCCTCGGGGGGGGTGAAGAAGGGCACAACTAATGAAAAACTGTTTTTT. This translates into CASSIKPSGGVKKGTTNEKLFF.

V gene TRBV27 combines with J gene TRBJ1-6; the D is unclear. The CDR3 has 15 amino acids. CDR1 MNHEY and CDR2 SMNVEV come from the germline V gene (reference sequence). The V end was cut by 7 bases, the J end by 0 bases, with 10 bases between. Here the CDR3 DNA reads TGTGCCAGCACTCAAACGAGCTCCTATAATTCACCCCTCCACTTT. It codes for CASTQTSSYNSPLHF.

The V call is TRBV5-4, the J call TRBJ2-5, with TRBD2 matching over 7 bases. CDR3 length equals 14 residues. V lost 6 bases to trimming and J lost 5 bases; unmatched junction nucleotides: 10. Germline V gene lookup returns CDR1 SGHNT and CDR2 YYREEE (reference sequence). In DNA, the CDR3 is TGTGCCAGCACCCGTGGGGGGGGGTCTGAGACCCAGTACTTC. As protein: CASTRGGGSETQYF.

This rearrangement joins TRBV7-2 to TRBJ1-4, with D tentatively TRBD1 (5 bases). Trimming removed 2 bases at V and 12 bases at J, with 7 bases between. The germline V gene encodes CDR1 SGHTA and CDR2 FQGNSA. This CDR3 comprises 11 residues. The CDR3 reads CASSLKGELFF. CDR3 coding DNA: TGTGCCAGCAGCTTAAAAGGGGAACTGTTTTTT.

This chain joins TRBV6-5 and TRBJ1-1; the D is unclear. V was cut by 1 base and J by 4 bases, with 16 bases left in between. In germline, CDR1 is MNHEY, CDR2 SVGAGI. This CDR3 contains 16 residues. CDR3 in DNA: TGTGCCAGCAGTTACTTAGAGGGCTACTTTAGCACTGAAGCTTTCTTT. Translating gives CASSYLEGYFSTEAFF.

The genes are TRBV4-2 and TRBJ2-1; the match to TRBD2 covers 11 bases. CDR1 LGHNA and CDR2 YNFKEQ come from the germline V gene. V dropped 4 bases and J dropped 6; count of bases not matched to a gene: 5. The CDR3 length is 15 residues. The CDR3 region is CASSLTSGAFNEQFF. Here the CDR3 DNA reads TGTGCCAGCAGCCTGACTAGCGGGGCTTTCAATGAGCAGTTCTTC.

The chain links TRBV5-1 to TRBJ2-4; D may be TRBD1 (6 bases). The ends were cut back, 5 bases at V and 5 bases at J, with 11 bases in the middle. Germline CDR1 reads SGHRS; CDR2 reads YFSETQ. This CDR3 region has 13 residues. CDR3 in amino acids: CASRRTVENIQYF. The CDR3, as DNA: TGCGCCAGCAGAAGGACAGTCGAAAACATTCAGTACTTC.

The rearrangement links TRBV7-9 to TRBJ1-4, with no clear D. Between the trimmed V and J ends, which lost 5 bases and 10 bases, there was a span of 11 bases. Germline assignment: CDR1 SEHNR and CDR2 FQNEAQ (reference sequence). The CDR3 loop spans 12 amino acids. CDR3 region: CASSPTGRKLFF. Here the CDR3 DNA reads TGTGCCAGCAGCCCAACGGGTAGAAAACTGTTTTTT.

CDR3 DNA sequence: TGTGCCAGCAGCTTAGGGACAGGGGGCTCCTACGAGCAGTACTTC. This codes for CASSLGTGGSYEQYF. This rearrangement joins TRBV7-6 to TRBJ2-7; TRBD1 agrees at 10 bases. This CDR3 contains 15 residues. J lost 0 bases, V lost 1 base, and 0 bases had no gene match. The germline V gene has CDR1 SGHVS and CDR2 FNYEAQ.

The chain carries TRBV5-5 and TRBJ1-1; perhaps TRBD1 as D (6 bases). The V end lost 0 bases, the J end lost 0 bases, and 9 bases lay between the germline ends. Per the germline V gene, CDR1 is SGHKS and CDR2 is YYEKEE (reference sequence). CDR3 size: 15 residues. The CDR3 nucleotides read TGTGCCAGCAGCTTGGCCGCAGGGGTGAACACTGAAGCTTTCTTT. Translating gives CASSLAAGVNTEAFF.

This clone appeared once. The CDR3 sequence is CASSRHRDRGLIGYTF. CDR3 nucleotide sequence: TGTGCCAGCAGCAGACACCGGGACAGGGGTTTGATCGGCTACACCTTC. This rearrangement joins TRBV28 to TRBJ1-2; 10 bases map to TRBD1. The CDR3 length is 16 residues. Looked up from germline, CDR1 is MDHEN and CDR2 is SYDVKM. V shed 6 bases and J 8 bases; nucleotides not matched to a gene: 15.

The chain links TRBV30 to TRBJ2-7, with 9 bases fitting TRBD1. CDR3 size: 15 residues. V trimming: 6 bases; J trimming: 7 bases; junction bases outside the gene matches: 16. The germline gives CDR1 GTSNPN, CDR2 SVGIG (reference sequence). CDR3 DNA sequence: TGTGCCTGTTTAGTGACGGACAGGGGAAGTGAGGAGCAGTACTTC. Translation gives CACLVTDRGSEEQYF.

This chain links TRBV28 with TRBJ1-2; D remains unclear. Trimming left V 8 bases short and J 3 bases short, with 16 bases between. Germline assignment: CDR1 MDHEN and CDR2 SYDVKM. The CDR3 contains 14 residues. DNA of the CDR3: TGTGCCAGCTCTGACTTCCGAGCTGACTATGGCTACACCTTC. Its translation: CASSDFRADYGYTF.

The chain combines TRBV5-1 with TRBJ2-5; 7 positions agree with TRBD2. V gave up 3 bases and J gave up 5 bases; unmatched junction bases: 16. The CDR3 is 17 residues long. Germline V lookup: CDR1 SGHRS, CDR2 YFSETQ. The CDR3 DNA is TGCGCCAGCAGCTCGCGGGGGAGCCGAGGGTTTCTCGAGACCCAGTACTTC. Residues: CASSSRGSRGFLETQYF.

The CDR3 region is CASSQSGETQYF. For the CDR3, the DNA is TGTGCCAGCAGCCAGTCAGGAGAGACCCAGTACTTC. The chain combines TRBV14 with TRBJ2-5; D not certain. CDR3 length: 12 amino acids. CDR1 SGHDN and CDR2 FVKESK come from the germline V gene. V was trimmed by 3 bases and J by 4 bases, leaving 6 bases between them.